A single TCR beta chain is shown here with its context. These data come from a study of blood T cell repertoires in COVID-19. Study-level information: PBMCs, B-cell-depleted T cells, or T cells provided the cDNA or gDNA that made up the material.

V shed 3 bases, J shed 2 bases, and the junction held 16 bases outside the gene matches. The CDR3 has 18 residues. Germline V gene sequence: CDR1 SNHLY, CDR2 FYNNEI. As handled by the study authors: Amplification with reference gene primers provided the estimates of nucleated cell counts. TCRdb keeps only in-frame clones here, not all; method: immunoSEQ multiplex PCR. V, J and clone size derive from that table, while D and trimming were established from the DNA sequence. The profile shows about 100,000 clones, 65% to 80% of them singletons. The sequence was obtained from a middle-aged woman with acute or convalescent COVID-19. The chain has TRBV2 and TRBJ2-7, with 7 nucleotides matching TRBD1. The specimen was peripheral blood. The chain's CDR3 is CASSEFSGQFFRTYEQYF. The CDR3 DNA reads TGTGCCAGCAGTGAGTTTTCGGGACAGTTTTTCCGAACCTACGAGCAGTACTTC.